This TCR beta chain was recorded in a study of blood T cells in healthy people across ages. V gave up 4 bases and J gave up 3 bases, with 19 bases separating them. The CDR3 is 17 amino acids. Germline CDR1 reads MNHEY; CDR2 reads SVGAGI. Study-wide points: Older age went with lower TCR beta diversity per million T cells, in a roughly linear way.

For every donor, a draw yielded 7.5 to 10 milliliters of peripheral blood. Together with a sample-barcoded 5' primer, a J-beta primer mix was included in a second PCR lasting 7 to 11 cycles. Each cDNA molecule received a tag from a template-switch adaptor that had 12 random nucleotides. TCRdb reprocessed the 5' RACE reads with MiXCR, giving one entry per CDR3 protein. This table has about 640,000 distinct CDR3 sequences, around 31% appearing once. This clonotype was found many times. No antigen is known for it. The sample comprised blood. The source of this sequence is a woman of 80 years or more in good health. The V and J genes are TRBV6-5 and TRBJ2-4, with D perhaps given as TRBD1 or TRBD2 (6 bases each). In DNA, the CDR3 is TGTGCCAGCAGTTCCCCTCGGGGGCGTACGGGCAAAAACATTCAGTACTTC. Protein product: CASSSPRGRTGKNIQYF.